This entry concerns a single T cell receptor (beta chain). Generated by immunoSEQ multiplex PCR, the TCRdb table keeps only in-frame clones and is missing some. The table records nearly 400,000 clones, roughly 89% of them present only once. These data belong to a study of blood T cell repertoires in COVID-19. Study as a whole: T cells, B-cell-depleted T cells, or PBMCs provided the cDNA or gDNA that served as material.

V was trimmed by 4 bases and J by 0 bases, leaving 10 bases between them. Looked up from germline, CDR1 is LGHDT and CDR2 is YNNKEL (reference sequence). The CDR3 sequence is 14 residues long. The clonotype comes from a woman in her 30s who had recovered from COVID-19. V usage is TRBV3-1 (or the pseudogene TRBV3-2) and J usage is TRBJ2-7; perhaps TRBD1 as D (6 bases). The specimen sequenced was PBMCs or T cells enriched from blood (not recorded which). The CDR3 here is CASSRDTISYEQYF. DNA for the CDR3: TGTGCCAGCAGCCGGGACACCATCTCCTACGAGCAGTACTTC.